The sequence of this T cell receptor (beta chain) was determined in a study of blood T cell repertoires in COVID-19. Study overall: Sites across the United States, Italy and Spain contributed samples from acute and convalescent COVID-19. The analysed material was cDNA or gDNA that came from T cells, B-cell-depleted T cells, or PBMCs.

The V end was cut by 0 bases, the J end by 9 bases, with 15 bases between. Germline lookup yields CDR1 SGDLS and CDR2 YYNGEE. The CDR3 is 14 amino acids. Study processing details: Amplifying reference gene primers gave estimates of nucleated cell counts. Profiling relied on immunoSEQ multiplex PCR, and the TCRdb table lists in-frame clones only, not all of them. V and J calls and clone size are copied from that table; D and trimming were computed from the DNA. This table has 150,000 to 200,000 clones, 75% to 90% appearing once. This sequence originates from a man between 65 and 85 years old with active or convalescent COVID-19. V usage is TRBV9 and J usage is TRBJ2-5; tentative D call: TRBD1 (5 bases). Sequenced material: peripheral blood. CDR3 loop: CASSVDGEVGAQYF. As DNA, the CDR3 is TGTGCCAGCAGCGTAGATGGAGAGGTAGGGGCCCAGTACTTC. Together with reference TRBV9 and TRBJ2-5, the CDR3 gives the full variable domain: DSGVTQTPKHLITATGQRVTLRCSPRSGDLSVYWYQQSLDQGLQFLIQYYNGEERAKGNILERFSAQQFPDLHSELNLSSLELGDSALYFCASSVDGEVGAQYFGPGTRLLVL.